The T cell receptor (beta chain) under discussion was sequenced for a study of cytomegalovirus exposure and HLA in healthy donors. Study findings and constraints: Highly shared variants forming one cluster were likely a sequencing artifact. Earlier analysis yielded a pattern in which most TCR beta V segments were productive about 90% or about 30% of the time. Equally common other TCR beta chains were less clonally expanded than HLA-associated ones, a later analysis found.

In its sample, this clone was seen a few times. What it binds is unknown. This sample also contains other DNA sequences that code for the same CDR3. The PCR employed 60 Vbeta primers together with 13 Jbeta primers. In the original processing: Roughly 80 million unique TCR beta chains, roughly 12 million shared, were counted in a later analysis. Some clones are missing from TCRdb's copy, which holds only in-frame ones; the method was immunoSEQ multiplex PCR. V and J calls and clone size follow that table, whereas D and trimming were derived from the DNA. Seen here are about 120,000 clones, roughly 79% observed once, and the top ten hold around 1.7%. CDR1 is KGHSH and CDR2 is LQKENI in the germline V gene. The CDR3 runs 13 residues. Trimming left V 6 bases short and J 2 bases short, with 10 bases between.

V is TRBV18 and J is TRBJ1-1; a possible D gene is TRBD1 (6 bases). The sequenced material came from PBMCs. This clonotype was sampled from a woman under 30 in good health and CMV-seronegative. The CDR3 spells CASSSDSNTEAFF. The CDR3 DNA is TGTGCCAGCTCCTCGGACAGTAACACTGAAGCTTTCTTT.